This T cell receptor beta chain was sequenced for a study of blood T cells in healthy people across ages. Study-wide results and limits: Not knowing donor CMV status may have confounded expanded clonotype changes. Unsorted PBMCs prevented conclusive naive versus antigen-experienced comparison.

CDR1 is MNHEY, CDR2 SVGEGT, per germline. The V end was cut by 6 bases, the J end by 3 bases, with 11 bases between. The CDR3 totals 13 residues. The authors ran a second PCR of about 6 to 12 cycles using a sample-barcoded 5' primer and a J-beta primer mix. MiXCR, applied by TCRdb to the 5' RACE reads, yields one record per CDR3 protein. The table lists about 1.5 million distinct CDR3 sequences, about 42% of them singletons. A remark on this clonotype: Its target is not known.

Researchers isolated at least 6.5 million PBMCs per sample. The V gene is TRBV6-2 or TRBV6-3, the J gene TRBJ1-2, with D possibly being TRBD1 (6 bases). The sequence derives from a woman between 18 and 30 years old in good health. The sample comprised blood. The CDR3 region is CASSSGTYYGYTF. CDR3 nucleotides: TGTGCCAGCAGCTCGGGGACATACTATGGCTACACCTTC.